The rows below give T cell receptor beta chains drawn from one sample of a study of blood T cell repertoires in COVID-19. Sequenced by immunoSEQ multiplex PCR; TCRdb stores in-frame clones only, minus some. The sample lists 150,000 to 200,000 clones, roughly 90% seen once, with about 20% in the top ten. The sequencing sample was made of peripheral blood. Every receptor here comes from a man between 65 and 79 years old with active or convalescent COVID-19. Each CDR3 is given with its conserved first and last residue. The order of the fields is J gene, CDR3 length, V gene, clone size, D gene, CDR3 protein, CDR3 DNA. The D gene is left open where the match is weak. The size of a clone is reported for some rows only, either as once, few or many, or as a class for expanded clones.

J: TRBJ2-3
length: 18
V: TRBV27
size: NA
D: TRBD1
CDR3: CASSLPRDGTGSTDTQYF
DNA: TGTGCCAGCAGTTTACCCCGCGATGGGACAGGGAGTACAGATACGCAGTATTTT

J: TRBJ1-1
length: 15
V: TRBV11-2
size: once
D: TRBD1
CDR3: CASSSGQPLNTEAFF
DNA: TGTGCCAGCAGCTCGGGACAGCCCTTAAACACTGAAGCTTTCTTT

J: TRBJ1-4
length: 16
V: TRBV7-2
size: NA
D: NA
CDR3: CASSPPGGAVGGKLFF
DNA: TGTGCCAGCAGTCCCCCGGGGGGGGCCGTGGGAGGAAAACTGTTTTTT

J: TRBJ2-3
length: 15
V: TRBV6-5
size: NA
D: NA
CDR3: CASRRRREGIDTQYF
DNA: TGTGCCAGCAGGCGAAGGCGGGAAGGGATAGATACGCAGTATTTT

J: TRBJ1-4
length: 14
V: TRBV5-4
size: NA
D: TRBD1
CDR3: CASSRDRGSEKLFF
DNA: TGTGCCAGCAGTCGGGACAGGGGAAGTGAAAAACTGTTTTTT

J: TRBJ2-2
length: 16
V: TRBV7-6
size: NA
D: NA
CDR3: CASSLGLSRNTGELFF
DNA: TGTGCCAGCAGCTTAGGTCTATCTAGGAACACCGGGGAGCTGTTTTTT

J: TRBJ2-5
length: 11
V: TRBV7-2
size: NA
D: NA
CDR3: CASSFIETQYF
DNA: TGTGCCAGCAGTTTCATAGAGACCCAGTACTTC

J: TRBJ1-3
length: 13
V: TRBV6-2/TRBV6-3
size: NA
D: NA
CDR3: CASSYDSRNTIYF
DNA: TGTGCCAGCAGTTACGACAGCAGAAACACCATATATTTT

J: TRBJ1-5
length: 14
V: TRBV3-1/TRBV3-2
size: NA
D: NA
CDR3: CASSLGRNNQPQHF
DNA: TGTGCCAGCAGCCTGGGGCGGAACAATCAGCCCCAGCATTTT

J: TRBJ2-7
length: 15
V: TRBV27
size: NA
D: TRBD2
CDR3: CASCRGGSSSYEQYF
DNA: TGTGCCAGCTGCCGCGGGGGGTCCAGCTCCTACGAGCAGTACTTC

J: TRBJ1-2
length: 13
V: TRBV7-9
size: NA
D: TRBD1
CDR3: CASSLGQGYGYTF
DNA: TGTGCCAGCAGCTTAGGACAGGGCTATGGCTACACCTTC

J: TRBJ2-2
length: 14
V: TRBV19
size: NA
D: TRBD1
CDR3: CASSIDRGTGELFF
DNA: TGTGCCAGTAGTATTGACAGGGGAACCGGGGAGCTGTTTTTT

J: TRBJ2-5
length: 14
V: TRBV7-7
size: NA
D: TRBD2
CDR3: CASSSGLGEETQYF
DNA: TGTGCTAGCAGCTCAGGACTAGGGGAAGAGACCCAGTACTTC

J: TRBJ1-5
length: 18
V: TRBV27
size: NA
D: NA
CDR3: CASSSRGISFDSNQPQHF
DNA: TGTGCCAGCAGTTCGAGGGGGATCAGCTTCGATAGCAATCAGCCCCAGCATTTT

J: TRBJ2-1
length: 16
V: TRBV5-8
size: NA
D: TRBD1
CDR3: CASSLGAGTGNNEQFF
DNA: TGTGCCAGCAGCTTGGGGGCCGGGACAGGGAACAATGAGCAGTTCTTC

J: TRBJ1-2
length: 16
V: TRBV21-1
size: NA
D: NA
CDR3: CASSKEEGPYYYGYTF
DNA: TGTGCCAGCAGCAAAGAGGAGGGACCCTACTACTATGGCTACACCTTC

J: TRBJ2-2
length: 17
V: TRBV27
size: NA
D: NA
CDR3: CASSLRSVGHDTGELFF
DNA: TGTGCCAGCAGTTTAAGGAGTGTCGGTCACGACACCGGGGAGCTGTTTTTT

J: TRBJ2-1
length: 17
V: TRBV9
size: NA
D: NA
CDR3: CASSVGVAAPPYNEQFF
DNA: TGTGCCAGCAGCGTAGGGGTAGCGGCCCCTCCCTACAATGAGCAGTTCTTC

J: TRBJ2-2
length: 15
V: TRBV4-3
size: many
D: TRBD1
CDR3: CASSRTGGNTGELFF
DNA: TGCGCCAGCAGCCGAACAGGGGGAAACACCGGGGAGCTGTTTTTT

J: TRBJ2-7
length: 15
V: TRBV30
size: NA
D: NA
CDR3: CAWSVPVRGAYEQYF
DNA: TGTGCCTGGAGTGTACCCGTCAGGGGTGCCTACGAGCAGTACTTC

J: TRBJ1-6
length: 16
V: TRBV4-1
size: NA
D: NA
CDR3: CASRTDSFSYNSPLHF
DNA: TGCGCCAGCAGGACTGACAGCTTCTCCTATAATTCACCCCTCCACTTT

J: TRBJ1-2
length: 13
V: TRBV12-3/TRBV12-4
size: few
D: TRBD1
CDR3: CASSLGTGGGYTF
DNA: TGTGCCAGCAGTTTGGGGACAGGGGGCGGCTACACCTTC

J: TRBJ2-7
length: 16
V: TRBV4-3
size: NA
D: NA
CDR3: CASSQVSTELGYEQYF
DNA: TGCGCCAGCAGCCAAGTCTCTACCGAACTCGGCTACGAGCAGTACTTC

J: TRBJ2-7
length: 15
V: TRBV28
size: NA
D: TRBD2
CDR3: CASSTRLAGSYEQYF
DNA: TGTGCCAGCAGCACTCGACTAGCGGGGTCCTACGAGCAGTACTTC

J: TRBJ1-6
length: 13
V: TRBV30
size: NA
D: TRBD1
CDR3: CAWSGQGNSPLHF
DNA: TGTGCCTGGTCAGGACAGGGGAATTCACCCCTCCACTTT

J: TRBJ1-1
length: 13
V: TRBV5-1
size: NA
D: NA
CDR3: CASSLTDTPEAFF
DNA: TGCGCCAGCAGCTTGACCGACACACCCGAAGCTTTCTTT

J: TRBJ1-5
length: 17
V: TRBV6-1
size: NA
D: NA
CDR3: CASSEGHLGYSNQPQHF
DNA: TGTGCCAGCAGTGAGGGACACCTAGGGTATAGCAATCAGCCCCAGCATTTT

J: TRBJ1-5
length: 15
V: TRBV6-5
size: once
D: NA
CDR3: CASSPTRGATQPQHF
DNA: TGTGCCAGCAGTCCGACCCGGGGGGCTACTCAGCCCCAGCATTTT

J: TRBJ1-2
length: 13
V: TRBV9
size: once
D: NA
CDR3: CASSVSDGFGYTF
DNA: TGTGCCAGCAGCGTAAGCGATGGGTTTGGCTACACCTTC

J: TRBJ2-1
length: 13
V: TRBV24-1
size: NA
D: NA
CDR3: CATSGVEHNEQFF
DNA: TGTGCCACCAGTGGTGTCGAGCACAATGAGCAGTTCTTC

J: TRBJ1-2
length: 14
V: TRBV5-6
size: NA
D: NA
CDR3: CASSLWGRDYGYTF
DNA: TGTGCCAGCAGCTTATGGGGGCGCGACTATGGCTACACCTTC

J: TRBJ2-3
length: 15
V: TRBV19
size: once
D: NA
CDR3: CASSPQRAYTDTQYF
DNA: TGTGCCAGTAGCCCCCAGCGGGCCTACACAGATACGCAGTATTTT

J: TRBJ2-7
length: 15
V: TRBV28
size: NA
D: TRBD1
CDR3: CASSTTGVSSYEQYF
DNA: TGTGCCAGCAGTACCACAGGGGTTAGCTCCTACGAGCAGTACTTC

J: TRBJ1-5
length: 13
V: TRBV5-1
size: NA
D: TRBD1
CDR3: CASSRDRDQPQHF
DNA: TGCGCCAGCAGCCGTGACAGGGATCAGCCCCAGCATTTT

J: TRBJ1-1
length: 14
V: TRBV11-2
size: NA
D: NA
CDR3: CASRGGTANTEAFF
DNA: TGTGCCAGCAGAGGCGGGACGGCGAACACTGAAGCTTTCTTT

J: TRBJ1-5
length: 15
V: TRBV6-2/TRBV6-3
size: NA
D: NA
CDR3: CASSYQSVQNQPQHF
DNA: TGTGCCAGCAGTTATCAAAGTGTACAGAATCAGCCCCAGCATTTT

J: TRBJ1-5
length: 15
V: TRBV6-2/TRBV6-3
size: NA
D: NA
CDR3: CASSYTRQGNQPQHF
DNA: TGTGCCAGCAGTTATACCCGACAGGGCAATCAGCCCCAGCATTTT

J: TRBJ1-1
length: 13
V: TRBV18
size: NA
D: NA
CDR3: CASSQGQNTEAFF
DNA: TGTGCCAGCTCACAAGGACAGAACACTGAAGCTTTCTTT

J: TRBJ2-3
length: 15
V: TRBV6-1
size: few
D: NA
CDR3: CASSDTGSSTDTQYF
DNA: TGTGCCAGCAGTGACACAGGATCTAGCACAGATACGCAGTATTTT

J: TRBJ1-1
length: 13
V: TRBV29-1
size: NA
D: TRBD1
CDR3: CSPLDRGNTEAFF
DNA: TGCAGTCCTCTCGACAGGGGGAACACTGAAGCTTTCTTT

J: TRBJ2-2
length: 15
V: TRBV7-9
size: NA
D: TRBD2
CDR3: CASNPERGWTGELFF
DNA: TGTGCCAGCAACCCGGAGCGGGGTTGGACCGGGGAGCTGTTTTTT